This T cell receptor (beta chain) derives from a study of T cells in Graves' hyperthyroidism and ophthalmopathy. Study-wide results and limits: Separation of ophthalmopathy from stable hyperthyroidism was achieved by a 13 V-J model.

This clonotype has a handful of counts. Its antigen remains unknown. A read error may explain this, as a much larger clone is one base away. Among the patients, aged 18 to 65, hyperthyroidism was newly diagnosed and had lasted under 2 months. Uncontrolled infections, other autoimmune diseases, pregnancy or lactation led to exclusion of patients. Sample collection date corresponds to first hyperthyroidism diagnosis, prior to any ophthalmopathy symptoms. RNA transcripts yielded amplified TCR beta CDR3 regions. A first-round RT-PCR of the TCR CDR3 used the HTBI primer set. One entry per CDR3 protein, called by TCRdb with MiXCR from the multiplex PCR reads. This sample yields about 160,000 distinct CDR3 sequences, of which 9.4% are seen a single time; approximately 24% belongs to the top ten. CDR1 and CDR2 from the germline V gene are SGDLS and YYNGEE. The V gene end was trimmed by 6 bases and the J gene end by 4 bases; junction bases not matched to a gene: 6. This CDR3 region has 16 residues.

The sequenced sample consisted of blood. The clonotype was recovered from a woman in her late teens or twenties with Graves' hyperthyroidism that later progressed to Graves' ophthalmopathy. The chain links TRBV9 to TRBJ2-2, with 13 bases identical to TRBD2. CDR3 sequence: CASNPRLAGGTGELFF. The CDR3 DNA reads TGTGCCAGCAACCCTCGACTAGCGGGGGGCACCGGGGAGCTGTTTTTT.